This TCR beta chain was observed in a study of cytomegalovirus exposure and HLA in healthy donors. The PCR ran on 60 Vbeta and 13 Jbeta primers. Sequencing used immunoSEQ multiplex PCR; TCRdb keeps in-frame clones, though not all of them. The repertoire holds about 160,000 clones, with 60% to 80% as singletons. This CDR3 contains 13 residues. V was clipped by 6 bases and J by 1 base, with 10 bases between them. Germline V gene sequence: CDR1 SGHNT, CDR2 YYREEE (reference sequence). The sequence was obtained from a man aged 50-60 years in good health and CMV-seropositive. The sequenced material came from PBMCs. V usage is TRBV5-4 and J usage is TRBJ2-5; maybe TRBD1 (5 bases). CDR3 sequence reads: CASNHGAQETQYF. The CDR3 DNA reads TGTGCCAGCAACCATGGGGCCCAAGAGACCCAGTACTTC.